Below are 4 T cell receptor beta chains sequenced from a single sample in a study of T-cell reconstitution after alpha-beta-depleted transplantation in children. The library targeted TCRbeta and was prepared with unique molecular identifiers. One entry per CDR3 protein, called by TCRdb with MiXCR from the PCR reads. This repertoire shows approximately 30,000 distinct CDR3 sequences, roughly 6% found once; its top ten account for around 6.6%. The specimen was PBMCs, mostly from graft donor cells, collected 180 days after TCRalphabeta/CD19-depleted stem cell transplant. The receptors originated from a male patient between 5 and 17 years old who had a stem cell transplant for acute myeloid leukemia, so the T cells may come from the graft donor.

This clonotype occurred many times. It may be a read error: a sequence one base away is much more abundant. The V call is TRBV5-6, the J call TRBJ2-1; D gene uncertain. Trimming stripped 7 bases from V and 0 bases from J, with 14 bases between. The CDR3 length is 15 residues. Germline CDR1 reads SGHDT; CDR2 reads YYEEEE. The CDR3: CASGPRLSSYNEQFF. CDR3 DNA: TGTGCCAGCGGCCCCCGGTTGAGCTCCTACAATGAGCAGTTCTTC.

The rearrangement uses TRBV4-2 and TRBJ2-1, with D hard to call. The CDR3 has 15 amino acids. The V and J ends lost 4 bases and 3 bases respectively, with 13 bases between them. CDR1 and CDR2 (germline): LGHNA, YNFKEQ. In nucleotides, the CDR3 is TGTGCCAGCAGCCCCGGGTTCCGCTGCTACAATGAGCAGTTCTTC. This encodes CASSPGFRCYNEQFF.

This clonotype is termed medium-sized. The CDR3 protein is CASSRGPGQTSTDTQYF. CDR3 nucleotides: TGCGCCAGCAGCCGGGGTCCGGGACAGACTAGCACAGATACGCAGTATTTT. The chain combines TRBV4-3 with TRBJ2-3; TRBD1 agrees at 7 bases. This CDR3 has 17 amino acids. Germline loops: CDR1 LGHNA, CDR2 YSLEER. J gave up 0 bases and V 4 bases, and 10 bases lay outside the gene matches.

This clonotype was observed many times. This chain joins TRBV6-5 and TRBJ1-2; tentative D call: TRBD1 (5 bases). Germline V lookup: CDR1 MNHEY, CDR2 SVGAGI. This CDR3 is built from 14 residues. The V gene lost 2 bases and the J gene lost 4 bases, with 11 bases spanning the gap. CDR3 sequence reads: CASSYLGGVYGYTF. The CDR3 region has the DNA TGTGCCAGCAGTTACCTCGGGGGGGTCTATGGCTACACCTTC.